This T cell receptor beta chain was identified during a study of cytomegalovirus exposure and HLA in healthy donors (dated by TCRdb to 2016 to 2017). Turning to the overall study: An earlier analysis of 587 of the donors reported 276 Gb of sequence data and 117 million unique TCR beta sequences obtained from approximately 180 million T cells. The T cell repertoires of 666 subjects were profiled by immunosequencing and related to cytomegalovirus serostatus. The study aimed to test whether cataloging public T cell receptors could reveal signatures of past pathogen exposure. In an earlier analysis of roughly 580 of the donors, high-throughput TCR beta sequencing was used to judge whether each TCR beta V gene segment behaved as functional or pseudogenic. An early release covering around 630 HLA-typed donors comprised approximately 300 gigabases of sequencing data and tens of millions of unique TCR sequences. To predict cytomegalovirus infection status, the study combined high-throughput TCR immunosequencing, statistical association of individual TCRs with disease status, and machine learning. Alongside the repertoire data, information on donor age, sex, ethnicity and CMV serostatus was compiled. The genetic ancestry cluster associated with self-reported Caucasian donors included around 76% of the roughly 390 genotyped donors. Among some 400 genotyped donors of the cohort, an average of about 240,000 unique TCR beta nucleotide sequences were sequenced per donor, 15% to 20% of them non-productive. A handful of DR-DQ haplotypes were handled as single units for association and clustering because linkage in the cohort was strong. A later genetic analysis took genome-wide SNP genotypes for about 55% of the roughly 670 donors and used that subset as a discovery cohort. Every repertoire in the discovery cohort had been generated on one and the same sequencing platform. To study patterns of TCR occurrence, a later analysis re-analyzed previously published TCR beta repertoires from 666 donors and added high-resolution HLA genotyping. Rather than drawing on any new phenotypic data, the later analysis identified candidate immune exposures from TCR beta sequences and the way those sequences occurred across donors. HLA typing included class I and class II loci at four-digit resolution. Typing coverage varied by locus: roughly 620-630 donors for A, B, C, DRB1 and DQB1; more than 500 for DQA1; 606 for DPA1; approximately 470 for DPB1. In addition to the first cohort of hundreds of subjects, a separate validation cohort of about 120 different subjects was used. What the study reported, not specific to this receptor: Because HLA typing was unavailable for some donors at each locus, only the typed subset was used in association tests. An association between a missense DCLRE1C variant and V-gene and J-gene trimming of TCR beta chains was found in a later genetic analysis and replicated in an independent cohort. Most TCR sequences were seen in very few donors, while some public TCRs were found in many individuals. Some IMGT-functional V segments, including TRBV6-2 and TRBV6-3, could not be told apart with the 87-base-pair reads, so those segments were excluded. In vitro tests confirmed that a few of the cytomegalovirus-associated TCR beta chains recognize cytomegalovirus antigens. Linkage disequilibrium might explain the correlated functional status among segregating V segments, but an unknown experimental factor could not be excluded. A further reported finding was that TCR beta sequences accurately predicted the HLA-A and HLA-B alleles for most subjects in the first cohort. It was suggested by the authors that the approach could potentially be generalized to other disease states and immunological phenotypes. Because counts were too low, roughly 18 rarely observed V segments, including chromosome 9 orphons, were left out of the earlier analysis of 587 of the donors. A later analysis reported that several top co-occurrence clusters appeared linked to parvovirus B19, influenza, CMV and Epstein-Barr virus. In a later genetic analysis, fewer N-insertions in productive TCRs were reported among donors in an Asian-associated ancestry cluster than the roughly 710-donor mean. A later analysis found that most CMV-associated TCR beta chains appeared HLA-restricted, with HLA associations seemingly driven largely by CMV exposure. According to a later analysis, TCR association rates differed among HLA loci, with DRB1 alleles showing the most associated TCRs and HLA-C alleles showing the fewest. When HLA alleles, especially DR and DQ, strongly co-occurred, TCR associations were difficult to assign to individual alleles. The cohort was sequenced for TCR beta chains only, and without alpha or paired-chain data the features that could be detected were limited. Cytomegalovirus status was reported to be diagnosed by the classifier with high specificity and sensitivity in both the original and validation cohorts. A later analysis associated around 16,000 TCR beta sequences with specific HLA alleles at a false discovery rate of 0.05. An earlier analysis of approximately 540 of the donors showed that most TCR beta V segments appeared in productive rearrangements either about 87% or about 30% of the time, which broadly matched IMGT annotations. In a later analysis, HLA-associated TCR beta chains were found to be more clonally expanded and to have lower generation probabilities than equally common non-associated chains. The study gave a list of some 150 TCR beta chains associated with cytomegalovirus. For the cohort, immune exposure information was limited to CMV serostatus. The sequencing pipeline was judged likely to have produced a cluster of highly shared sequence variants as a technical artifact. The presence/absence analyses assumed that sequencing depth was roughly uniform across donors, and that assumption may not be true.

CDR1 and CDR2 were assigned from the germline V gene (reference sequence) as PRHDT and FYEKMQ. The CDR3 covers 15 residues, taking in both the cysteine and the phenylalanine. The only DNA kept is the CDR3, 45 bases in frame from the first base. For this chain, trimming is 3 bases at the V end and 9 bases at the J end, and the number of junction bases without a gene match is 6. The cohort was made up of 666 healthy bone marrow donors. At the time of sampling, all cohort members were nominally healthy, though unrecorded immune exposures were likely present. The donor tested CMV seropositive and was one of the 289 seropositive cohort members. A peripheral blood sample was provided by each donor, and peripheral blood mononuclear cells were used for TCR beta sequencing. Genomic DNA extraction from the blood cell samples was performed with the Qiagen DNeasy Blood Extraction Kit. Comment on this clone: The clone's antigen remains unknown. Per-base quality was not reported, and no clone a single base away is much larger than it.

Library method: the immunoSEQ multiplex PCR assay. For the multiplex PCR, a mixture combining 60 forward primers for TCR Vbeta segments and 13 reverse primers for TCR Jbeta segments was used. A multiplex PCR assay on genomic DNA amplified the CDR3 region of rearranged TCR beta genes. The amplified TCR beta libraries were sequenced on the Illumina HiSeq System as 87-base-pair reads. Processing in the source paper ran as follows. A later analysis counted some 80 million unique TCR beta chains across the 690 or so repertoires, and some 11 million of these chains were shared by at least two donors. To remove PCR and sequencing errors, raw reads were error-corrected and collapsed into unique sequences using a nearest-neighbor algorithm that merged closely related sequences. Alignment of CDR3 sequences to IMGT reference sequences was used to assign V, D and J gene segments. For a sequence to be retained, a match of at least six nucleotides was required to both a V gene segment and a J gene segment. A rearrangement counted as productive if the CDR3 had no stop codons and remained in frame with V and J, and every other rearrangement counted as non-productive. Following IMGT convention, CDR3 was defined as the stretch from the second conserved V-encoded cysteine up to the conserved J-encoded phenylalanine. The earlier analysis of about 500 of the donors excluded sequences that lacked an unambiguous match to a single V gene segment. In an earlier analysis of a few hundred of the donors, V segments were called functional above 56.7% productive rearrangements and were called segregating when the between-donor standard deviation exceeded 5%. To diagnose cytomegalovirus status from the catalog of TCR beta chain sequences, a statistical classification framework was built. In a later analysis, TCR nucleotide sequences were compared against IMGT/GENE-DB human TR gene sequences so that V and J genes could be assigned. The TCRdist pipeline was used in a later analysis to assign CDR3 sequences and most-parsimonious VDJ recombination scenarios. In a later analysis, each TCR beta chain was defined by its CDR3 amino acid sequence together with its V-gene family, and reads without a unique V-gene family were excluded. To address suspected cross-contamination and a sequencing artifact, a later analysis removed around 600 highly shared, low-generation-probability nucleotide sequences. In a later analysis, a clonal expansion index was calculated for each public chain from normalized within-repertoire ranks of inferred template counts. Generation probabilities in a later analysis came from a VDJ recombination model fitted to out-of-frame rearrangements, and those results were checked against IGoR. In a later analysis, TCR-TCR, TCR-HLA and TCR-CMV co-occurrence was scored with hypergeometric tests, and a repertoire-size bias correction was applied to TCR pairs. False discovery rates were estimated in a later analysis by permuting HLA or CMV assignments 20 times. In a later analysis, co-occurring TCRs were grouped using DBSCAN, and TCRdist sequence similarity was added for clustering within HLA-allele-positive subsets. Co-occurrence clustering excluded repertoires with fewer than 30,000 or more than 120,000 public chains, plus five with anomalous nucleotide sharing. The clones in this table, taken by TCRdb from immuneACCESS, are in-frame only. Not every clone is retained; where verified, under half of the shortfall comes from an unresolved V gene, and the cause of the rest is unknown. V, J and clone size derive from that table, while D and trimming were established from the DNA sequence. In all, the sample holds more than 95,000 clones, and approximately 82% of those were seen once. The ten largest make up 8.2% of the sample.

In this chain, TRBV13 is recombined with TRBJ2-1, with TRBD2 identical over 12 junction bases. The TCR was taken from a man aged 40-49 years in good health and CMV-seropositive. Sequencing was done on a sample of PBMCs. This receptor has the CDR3 CASSLTSGSYSEQFF. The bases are TGTGCCAGCAGCTTGACTAGCGGGAGTTATAGTGAGCAGTTCTTC. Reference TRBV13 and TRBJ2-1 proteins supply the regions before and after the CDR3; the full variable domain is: AAGVIQSPRHLIKEKRETATLKCYPIPRHDTVYWYQQGPGQDPQFLISFYEKMQSDKGSIPDRFSAQQFSDYHSELNMSSLELGDSALYFCASSLTSGSYSEQFFGPGTRLTVL.